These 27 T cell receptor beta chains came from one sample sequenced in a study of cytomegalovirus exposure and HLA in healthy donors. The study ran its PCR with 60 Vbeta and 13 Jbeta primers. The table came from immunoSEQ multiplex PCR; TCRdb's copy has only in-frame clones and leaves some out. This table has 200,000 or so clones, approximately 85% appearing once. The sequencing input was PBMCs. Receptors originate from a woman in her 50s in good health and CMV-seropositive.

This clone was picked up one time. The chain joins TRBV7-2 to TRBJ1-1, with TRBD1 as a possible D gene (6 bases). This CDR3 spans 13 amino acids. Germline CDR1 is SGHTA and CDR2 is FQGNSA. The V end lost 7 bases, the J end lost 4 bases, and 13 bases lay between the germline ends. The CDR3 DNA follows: TGTGCCAGCACCCCGCTAGGGGGCACTGAAGCTTTCTTT. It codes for CASTPLGGTEAFF.

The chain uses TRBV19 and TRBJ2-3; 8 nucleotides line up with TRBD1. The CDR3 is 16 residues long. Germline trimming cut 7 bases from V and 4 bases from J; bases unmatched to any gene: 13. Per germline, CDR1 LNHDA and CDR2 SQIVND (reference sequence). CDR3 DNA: TGTGCCAGTACCCCTGGACAGGGAACTTTTCCAGATACGCAGTATTTT. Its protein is CASTPGQGTFPDTQYF. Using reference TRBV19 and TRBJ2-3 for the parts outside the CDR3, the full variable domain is DGGITQSPKYLFRKEGQNVTLSCEQNLNHDAMYWYRQDPGQGLRLIYYSQIVNDFQKGDIAEGYSVSREKKESFPLTVTSAQKNPTAFYLCASTPGQGTFPDTQYFGPGTRLTVL.

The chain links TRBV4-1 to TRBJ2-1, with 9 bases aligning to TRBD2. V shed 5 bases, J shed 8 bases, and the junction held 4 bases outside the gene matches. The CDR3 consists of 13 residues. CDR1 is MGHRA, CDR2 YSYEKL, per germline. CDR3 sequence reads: CASSKGLADEQFF. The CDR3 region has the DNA TGCGCCAGCAGCAAGGGACTAGCCGATGAGCAGTTCTTC.

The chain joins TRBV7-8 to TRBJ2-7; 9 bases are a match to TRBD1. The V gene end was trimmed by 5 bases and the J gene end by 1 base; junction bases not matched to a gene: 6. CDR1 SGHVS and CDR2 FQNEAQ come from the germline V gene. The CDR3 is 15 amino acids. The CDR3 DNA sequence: TGTGCCAGCAGCCGACGGGACAGGGAGTCCTACGAGCAGTACTTC. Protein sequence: CASSRRDRESYEQYF. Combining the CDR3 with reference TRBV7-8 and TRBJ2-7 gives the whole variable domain GAGVSQSPRYKVAKRGQDVALRCDPISGHVSLFWYQQALGQGPEFLTYFQNEAQLDKSGLPSDRFFAERPEGSVSTLKIQRTQQEDSAVYLCASSRRDRESYEQYFGPGTRLTVT.

In nucleotides, the CDR3 is TGTGCCAGCAGCGTAGGTCCTAGCGGGGATTTGTCGCAGTTCTTC. It codes for CASSVGPSGDLSQFF. The rearrangement joins TRBV9 to TRBJ2-1; 9 nucleotides match TRBD2. The CDR3 contains 15 residues. V dropped 0 bases and J dropped 12; count of bases not matched to a gene: 10. The germline CDR1 and CDR2 sequences are SGDLS and YYNGEE.

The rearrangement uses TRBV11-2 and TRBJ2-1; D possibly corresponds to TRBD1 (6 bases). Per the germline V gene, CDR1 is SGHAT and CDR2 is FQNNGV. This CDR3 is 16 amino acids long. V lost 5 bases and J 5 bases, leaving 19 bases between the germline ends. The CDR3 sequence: CASSPKGHSIHNEQFF. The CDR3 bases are TGTGCCAGCAGCCCAAAGGGACACTCCATTCACAATGAGCAGTTCTTC.

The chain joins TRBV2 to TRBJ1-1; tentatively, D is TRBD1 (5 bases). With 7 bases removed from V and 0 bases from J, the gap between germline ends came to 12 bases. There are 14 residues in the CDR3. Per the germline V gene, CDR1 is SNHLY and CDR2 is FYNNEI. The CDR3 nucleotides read TGTGCCAGCACCGTGGGGGGGTTGAACACTGAAGCTTTCTTT. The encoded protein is CASTVGGLNTEAFF.

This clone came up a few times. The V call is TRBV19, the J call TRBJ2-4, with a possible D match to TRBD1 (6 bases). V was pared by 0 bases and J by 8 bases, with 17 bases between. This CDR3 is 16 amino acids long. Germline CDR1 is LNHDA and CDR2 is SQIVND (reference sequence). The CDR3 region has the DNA TGTGCCAGTAGTATAGATCACAGGGACCCCCCAGACATTCAGTACTTC. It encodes CASSIDHRDPPDIQYF.

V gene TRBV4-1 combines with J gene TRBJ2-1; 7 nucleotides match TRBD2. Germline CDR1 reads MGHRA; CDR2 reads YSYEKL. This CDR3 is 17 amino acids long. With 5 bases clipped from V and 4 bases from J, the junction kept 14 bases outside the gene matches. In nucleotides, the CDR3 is TGCGCCAGCAGCAAAGGGAGGGCTCGGGGGTTATACAATGAGCAGTTCTTC. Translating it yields CASSKGRARGLYNEQFF.

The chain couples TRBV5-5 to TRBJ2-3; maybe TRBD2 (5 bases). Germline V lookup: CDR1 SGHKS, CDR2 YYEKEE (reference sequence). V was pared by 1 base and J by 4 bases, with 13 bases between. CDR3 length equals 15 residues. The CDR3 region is CASSLTEGWSDTQYF. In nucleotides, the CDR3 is TGTGCCAGCAGCTTGACCGAGGGCTGGTCAGATACGCAGTATTTT. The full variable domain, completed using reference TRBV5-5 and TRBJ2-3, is DAGVTQSPTHLIKTRGQQVTLRCSPISGHKSVSWYQQVLGQGPQFIFQYYEKEERGRGNFPDRFSARQFPNYSSELNVNALLLGDSALYLCASSLTEGWSDTQYFGPGTRLTVL.

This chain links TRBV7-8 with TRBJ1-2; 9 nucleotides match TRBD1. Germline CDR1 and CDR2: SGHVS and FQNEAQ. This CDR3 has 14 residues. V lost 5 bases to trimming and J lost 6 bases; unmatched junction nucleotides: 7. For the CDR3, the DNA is TGTGCCAGCAGCAAGGGACAGGGAGGTGATGGCTACACCTTC. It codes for CASSKGQGGDGYTF.

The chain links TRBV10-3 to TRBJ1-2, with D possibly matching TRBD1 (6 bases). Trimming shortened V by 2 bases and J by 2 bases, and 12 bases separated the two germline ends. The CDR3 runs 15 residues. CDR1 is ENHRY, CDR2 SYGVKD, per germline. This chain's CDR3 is CAISEEQGRNYGYTF. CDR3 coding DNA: TGTGCCATCAGTGAGGAACAGGGCAGGAACTATGGCTACACCTTC.

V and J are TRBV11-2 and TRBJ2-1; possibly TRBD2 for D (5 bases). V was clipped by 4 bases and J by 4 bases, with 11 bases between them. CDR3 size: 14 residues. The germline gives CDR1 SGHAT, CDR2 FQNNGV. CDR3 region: CASSSLVLYNEQFF. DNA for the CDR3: TGTGCCAGCAGCTCACTAGTACTGTACAATGAGCAGTTCTTC.

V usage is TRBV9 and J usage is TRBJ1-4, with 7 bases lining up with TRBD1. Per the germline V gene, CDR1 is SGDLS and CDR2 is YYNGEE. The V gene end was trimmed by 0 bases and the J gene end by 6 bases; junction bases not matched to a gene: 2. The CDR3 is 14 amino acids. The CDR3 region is CASSVGTGDEKLFF. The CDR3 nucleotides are TGTGCCAGCAGCGTAGGGACAGGAGATGAAAAACTGTTTTTT.

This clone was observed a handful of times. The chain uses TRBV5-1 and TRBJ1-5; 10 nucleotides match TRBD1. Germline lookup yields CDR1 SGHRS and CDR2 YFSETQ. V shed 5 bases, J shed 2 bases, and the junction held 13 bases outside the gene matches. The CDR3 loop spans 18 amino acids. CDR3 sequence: CASRRRGQGWSGNQPQHF. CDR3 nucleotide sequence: TGCGCCAGCAGGCGCCGGGGACAGGGGTGGAGTGGCAATCAGCCCCAGCATTTT.

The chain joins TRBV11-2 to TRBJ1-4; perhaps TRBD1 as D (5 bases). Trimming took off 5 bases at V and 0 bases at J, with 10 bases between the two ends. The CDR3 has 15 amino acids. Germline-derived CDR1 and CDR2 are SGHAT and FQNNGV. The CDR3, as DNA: TGTGCCAGCAGCCAGGGTTTTGCAACTAATGAAAAACTGTTTTTT. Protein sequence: CASSQGFATNEKLFF. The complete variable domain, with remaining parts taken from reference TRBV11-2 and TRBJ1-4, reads EAGVAQSPRYKIIEKRQSVAFWCNPISGHATLYWYQQILGQGPKLLIQFQNNGVVDDSQLPKDRFSAERLKGVDSTLKIQPAKLEDSAVYLCASSQGFATNEKLFFGSGTQLSVL.

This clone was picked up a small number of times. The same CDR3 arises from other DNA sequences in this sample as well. The DNA for the CDR3 is TGTGCCAGCAGCGTAGGTAGCTACAATGAGCAGTTCTTC. As protein: CASSVGSYNEQFF. The rearrangement joins TRBV9 to TRBJ2-1; D remains unclear. The length of the CDR3 is 13 residues. Germline V gene sequence: CDR1 SGDLS, CDR2 YYNGEE. Trimming left V 0 bases short and J 3 bases short, with 4 bases between.

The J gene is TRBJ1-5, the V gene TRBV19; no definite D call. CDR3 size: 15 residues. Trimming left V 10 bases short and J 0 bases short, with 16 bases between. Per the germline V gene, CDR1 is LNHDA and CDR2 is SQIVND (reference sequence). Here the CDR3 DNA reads TGTGCCACCGTGGGTGAGGGCTATAGCAATCAGCCCCAGCATTTT. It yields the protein CATVGEGYSNQPQHF.

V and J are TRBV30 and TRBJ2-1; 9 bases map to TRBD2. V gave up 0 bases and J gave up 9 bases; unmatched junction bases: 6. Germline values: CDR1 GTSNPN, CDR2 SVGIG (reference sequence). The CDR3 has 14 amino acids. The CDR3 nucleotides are TGTGCCTGGAGTGTAGTAGCGGGAGAAAGTGAGCAGTTCTTC. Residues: CAWSVVAGESEQFF.

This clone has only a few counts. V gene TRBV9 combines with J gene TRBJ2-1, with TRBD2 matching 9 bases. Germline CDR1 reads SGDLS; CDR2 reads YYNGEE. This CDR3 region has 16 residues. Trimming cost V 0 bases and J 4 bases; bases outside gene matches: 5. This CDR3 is CASSVETSGTYNEQFF. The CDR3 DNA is TGTGCCAGCAGCGTAGAGACTAGCGGTACATACAATGAGCAGTTCTTC.

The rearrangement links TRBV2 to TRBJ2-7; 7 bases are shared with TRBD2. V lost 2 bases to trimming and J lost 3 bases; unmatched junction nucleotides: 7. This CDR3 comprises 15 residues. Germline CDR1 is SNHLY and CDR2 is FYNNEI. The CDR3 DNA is TGTGCCAGCAGTGAATTATTCAGGGAGGGCTACGAGCAGTACTTC. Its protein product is CASSELFREGYEQYF.

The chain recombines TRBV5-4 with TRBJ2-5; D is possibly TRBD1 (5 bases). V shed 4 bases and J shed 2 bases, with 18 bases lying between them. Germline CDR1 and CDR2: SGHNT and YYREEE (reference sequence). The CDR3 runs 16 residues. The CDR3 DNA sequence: TGTGCCAGCAGCAGCAACCGACAGCGCAAACAAGAGACCCAGTACTTC. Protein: CASSSNRQRKQETQYF.

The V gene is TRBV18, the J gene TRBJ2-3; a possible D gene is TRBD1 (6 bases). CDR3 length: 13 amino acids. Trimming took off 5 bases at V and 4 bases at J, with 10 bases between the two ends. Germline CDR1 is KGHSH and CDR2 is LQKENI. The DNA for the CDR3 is TGTGCCAGCTCATCAGGGGTGGCAGATACGCAGTATTTT. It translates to CASSSGVADTQYF.

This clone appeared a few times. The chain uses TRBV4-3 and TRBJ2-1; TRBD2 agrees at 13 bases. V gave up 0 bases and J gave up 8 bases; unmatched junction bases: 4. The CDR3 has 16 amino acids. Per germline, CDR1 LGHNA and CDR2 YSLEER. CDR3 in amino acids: CASSQDTSGGDYEQFF. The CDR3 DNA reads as TGCGCCAGCAGCCAAGACACTAGCGGGGGGGACTATGAGCAGTTCTTC.

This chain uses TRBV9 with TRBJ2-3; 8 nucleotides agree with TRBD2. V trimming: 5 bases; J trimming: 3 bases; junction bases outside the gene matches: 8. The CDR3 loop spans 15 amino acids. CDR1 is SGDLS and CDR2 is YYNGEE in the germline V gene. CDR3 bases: TGTGCCAGCAGTCGACGGGGGGGGACTACAGATACGCAGTATTTT. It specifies CASSRRGGTTDTQYF.

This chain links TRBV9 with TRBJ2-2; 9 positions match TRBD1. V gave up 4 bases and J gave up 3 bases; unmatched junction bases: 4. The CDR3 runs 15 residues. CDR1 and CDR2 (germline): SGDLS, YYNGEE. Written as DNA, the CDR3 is TGTGCCAGCAGCCGGGGACAGGGTGACACCGGGGAGCTGTTTTTT. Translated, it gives CASSRGQGDTGELFF.

In nucleotides, the CDR3 is TGTGCCAGCAGCTCTGGACTAGCGGGAGGCTACGAGCAGTACTTC. Protein sequence: CASSSGLAGGYEQYF. This chain links TRBV7-9 with TRBJ2-7, with 14 bases aligning to TRBD2. This CDR3 region has 15 residues. Germline loops: CDR1 SEHNR, CDR2 FQNEAQ (reference sequence). V dropped 4 bases and J dropped 3; count of bases not matched to a gene: 2.